The clone carrying this T cell receptor (beta chain) was observed a few times. In the authors' methods: Amplification of reference gene primers provided the estimated nucleated cell counts. Sequencing was performed with immunoSEQ multiplex PCR; in TCRdb, only in-frame clones are kept and a portion is missing. Clone size and the V and J calls come from that table; the DNA yielded D and trimming. The table lists roughly 220,000 clones, roughly nine tenths of them singletons. This sample was taken from a study of blood T cell repertoires in COVID-19. Study information: COVID-19 samples collected from the United States, Italy and Spain covered acute and convalescent phases. Sources were T cells, B-cell-depleted T cells, or PBMCs; the material itself was cDNA or gDNA.

Patients at the Seattle site were enrolled during active infection and followed longitudinally. Trimming left V 2 bases short and J 6 bases short, with 8 bases between. CDR1 is LNHNV and CDR2 is YYDKDF in the germline V gene (reference sequence). This CDR3 is built from 13 residues. This chain links TRBV15 with TRBJ2-1, with unresolved D. Source material: peripheral blood. This receptor was obtained from a woman between 50 and 59 years old with COVID-19, enrolled during active disease. Here the CDR3 reads CATSRQQSNEQFF. In DNA form, the CDR3 reads TGTGCCACCAGCAGACAACAGAGCAATGAGCAGTTCTTC. Drawing the rest from reference TRBV15 and TRBJ2-1, the complete variable domain is DAMVIQNPRYQVTQFGKPVTLSCSQTLNHNVMYWYQQKSSQAPKLLFHYYDKDFNNEADTPDNFQSRRPNTSFCFLDIRSPGLGDTAMYLCATSRQQSNEQFFGPGTRLTVL.